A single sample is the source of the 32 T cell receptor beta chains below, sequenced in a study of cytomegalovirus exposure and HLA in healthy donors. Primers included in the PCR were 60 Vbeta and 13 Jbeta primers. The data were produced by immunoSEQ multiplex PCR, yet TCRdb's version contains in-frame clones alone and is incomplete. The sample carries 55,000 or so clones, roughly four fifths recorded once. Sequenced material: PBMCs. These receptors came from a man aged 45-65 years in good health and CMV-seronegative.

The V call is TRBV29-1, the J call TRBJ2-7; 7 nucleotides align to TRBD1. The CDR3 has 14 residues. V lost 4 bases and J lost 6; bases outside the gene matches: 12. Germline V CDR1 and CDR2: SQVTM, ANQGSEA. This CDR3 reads CSVVNDREKGEQYF. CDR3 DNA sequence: TGCAGCGTTGTGAACGACAGGGAAAAAGGCGAGCAGTACTTC.

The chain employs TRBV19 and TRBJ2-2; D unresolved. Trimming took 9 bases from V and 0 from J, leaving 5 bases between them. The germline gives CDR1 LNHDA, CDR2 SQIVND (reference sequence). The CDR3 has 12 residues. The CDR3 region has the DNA TGTGCCAGCCGAGCGAACACCGGGGAGCTGTTTTTT. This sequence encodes CASRANTGELFF.

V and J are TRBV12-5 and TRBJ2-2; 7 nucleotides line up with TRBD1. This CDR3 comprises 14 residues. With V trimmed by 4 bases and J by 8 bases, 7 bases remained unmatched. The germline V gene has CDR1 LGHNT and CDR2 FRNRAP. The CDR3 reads CASGYIQGSGELFF. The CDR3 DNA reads TGTGCTAGTGGTTACATACAGGGGTCGGGGGAGCTGTTTTTT.

The CDR3 DNA reads TGTGCCAGCAGCTTAGTATTTACAGGGTTCTTCCTGGGTCAGCCCCAGCATTTT. This translates into CASSLVFTGFFLGQPQHF. The chain carries TRBV11-2 and TRBJ1-5, with a possible D match to TRBD1 (6 bases). Trimming cost V 1 base and J 6 bases, with 22 bases left between them. The CDR3 sequence is 18 residues long. Germline CDR1 reads SGHAT; CDR2 reads FQNNGV.

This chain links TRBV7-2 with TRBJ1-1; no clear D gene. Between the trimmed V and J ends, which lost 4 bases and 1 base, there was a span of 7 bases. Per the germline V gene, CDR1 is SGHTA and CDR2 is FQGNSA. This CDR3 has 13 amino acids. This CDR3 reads CASSSPGNTEAFF. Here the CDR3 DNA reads TGTGCCAGCAGCTCCCCCGGGAACACTGAAGCTTTCTTT.

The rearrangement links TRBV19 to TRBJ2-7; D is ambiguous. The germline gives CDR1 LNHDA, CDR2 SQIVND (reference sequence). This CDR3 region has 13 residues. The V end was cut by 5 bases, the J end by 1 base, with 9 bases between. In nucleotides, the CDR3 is TGTGCCAGTAGTGTATACATGTCCTACGAGCAGTACTTC. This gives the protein CASSVYMSYEQYF.

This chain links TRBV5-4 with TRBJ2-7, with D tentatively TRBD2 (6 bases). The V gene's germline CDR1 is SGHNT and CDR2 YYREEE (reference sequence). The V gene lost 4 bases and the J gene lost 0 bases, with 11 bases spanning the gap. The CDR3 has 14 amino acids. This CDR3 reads CASSLGGNSYEQYF. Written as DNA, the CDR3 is TGTGCCAGCAGCCTCGGGGGAAACTCCTACGAGCAGTACTTC. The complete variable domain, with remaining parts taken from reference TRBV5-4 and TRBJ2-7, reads ETGVTQSPTHLIKTRGQQVTLRCSSQSGHNTVSWYQQALGQGPQFIFQYYREEENGRGNFPPRFSGLQFPNYSSELNVNALELDDSALYLCASSLGGNSYEQYFGPGTRLTVT.

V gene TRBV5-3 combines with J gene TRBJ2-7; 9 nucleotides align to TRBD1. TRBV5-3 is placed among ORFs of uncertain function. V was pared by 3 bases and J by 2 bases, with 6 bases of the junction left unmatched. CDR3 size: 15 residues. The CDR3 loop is CARSSPTGGAYEQYF. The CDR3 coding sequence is TGTGCCAGAAGCTCTCCGACAGGGGGGGCCTACGAGCAGTACTTC.

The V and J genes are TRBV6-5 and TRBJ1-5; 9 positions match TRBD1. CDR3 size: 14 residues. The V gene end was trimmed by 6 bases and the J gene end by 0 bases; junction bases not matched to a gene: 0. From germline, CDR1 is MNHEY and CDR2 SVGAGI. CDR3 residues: CASRTGGSNQPQHF. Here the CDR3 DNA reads TGTGCCAGCAGGACAGGGGGTAGCAATCAGCCCCAGCATTTT.

Here the CDR3 DNA reads TGTGCCAGTAGTCAGGGACAGGGGACCACAGATACGCAGTATTTT. Translated, it gives CASSQGQGTTDTQYF. This chain joins TRBV19 and TRBJ2-3; TRBD1 aligns across 10 bases. The germline gives CDR1 LNHDA, CDR2 SQIVND (reference sequence). J was trimmed by 2 bases and V by 5 bases; bases with no gene match: 4. The CDR3 runs to 15 residues.

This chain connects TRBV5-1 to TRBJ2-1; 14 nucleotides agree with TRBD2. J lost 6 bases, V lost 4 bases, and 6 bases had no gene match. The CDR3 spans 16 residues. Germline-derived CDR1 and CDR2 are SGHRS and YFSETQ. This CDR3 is CASSKTSGGASNEQFF. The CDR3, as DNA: TGCGCCAGCAGCAAGACTAGCGGGGGGGCTAGCAATGAGCAGTTCTTC.

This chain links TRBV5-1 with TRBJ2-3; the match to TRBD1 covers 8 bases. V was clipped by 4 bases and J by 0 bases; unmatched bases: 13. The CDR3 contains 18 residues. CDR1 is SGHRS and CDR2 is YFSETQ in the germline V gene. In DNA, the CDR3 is TGCGCCAGCAGCATGGGACAGGTCTTACATTCTAGCACAGATACGCAGTATTTT. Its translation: CASSMGQVLHSSTDTQYF.

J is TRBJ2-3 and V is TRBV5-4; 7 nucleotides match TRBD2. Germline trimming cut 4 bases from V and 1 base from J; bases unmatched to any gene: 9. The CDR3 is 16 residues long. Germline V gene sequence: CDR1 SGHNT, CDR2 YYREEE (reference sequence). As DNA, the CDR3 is TGTGCCAGCAGCCCCCAGGGAGGGGAAGGCACAGATACGCAGTATTTT. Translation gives CASSPQGGEGTDTQYF.

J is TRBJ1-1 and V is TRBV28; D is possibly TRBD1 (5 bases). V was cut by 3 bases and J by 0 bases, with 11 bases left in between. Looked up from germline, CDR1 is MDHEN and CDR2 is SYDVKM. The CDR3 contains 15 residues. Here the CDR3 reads CASSLEGRMNTEAFF. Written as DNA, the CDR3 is TGTGCCAGCAGTTTGGAGGGACGTATGAACACTGAAGCTTTCTTT. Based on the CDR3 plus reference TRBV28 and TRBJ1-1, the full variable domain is DVKVTQSSRYLVKRTGEKVFLECVQDMDHENMFWYRQDPGLGLRLIYFSYDVKMKEKGDIPEGYSVSREKKERFSLILESASTNQTSMYLCASSLEGRMNTEAFFGQGTRLTVV.

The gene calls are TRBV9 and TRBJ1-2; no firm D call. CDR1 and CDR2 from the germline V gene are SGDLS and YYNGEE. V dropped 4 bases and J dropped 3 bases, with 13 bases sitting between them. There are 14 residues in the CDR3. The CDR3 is CASSPRGEDYGYTF. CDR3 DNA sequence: TGTGCCAGCAGCCCGCGGGGAGAGGACTATGGCTACACCTTC.

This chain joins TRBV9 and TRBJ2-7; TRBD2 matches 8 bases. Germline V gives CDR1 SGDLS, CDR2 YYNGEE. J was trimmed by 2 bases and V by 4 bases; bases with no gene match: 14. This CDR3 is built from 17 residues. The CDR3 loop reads CASSLFRGGREPYEQYF. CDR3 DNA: TGTGCCAGCAGCCTGTTTCGGGGGGGCAGAGAACCCTACGAGCAGTACTTC.

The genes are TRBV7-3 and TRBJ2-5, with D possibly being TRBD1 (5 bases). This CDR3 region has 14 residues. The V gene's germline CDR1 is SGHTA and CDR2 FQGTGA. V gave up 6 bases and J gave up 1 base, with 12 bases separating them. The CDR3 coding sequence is TGTGCCAGCAGTCCGGGTAGGGGCCAAGAGACCCAGTACTTC. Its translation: CASSPGRGQETQYF.

The CDR3 DNA sequence: TGTGCCAGCAGCGTTAATCCCGACACATCCTACGAGCAGTACTTC. Translated: CASSVNPDTSYEQYF. The V and J genes are TRBV9 and TRBJ2-7; D is uncertain. Germline V lookup: CDR1 SGDLS, CDR2 YYNGEE. Deletions cut 2 bases from V and 1 base from J, with 13 bases between. The length of the CDR3 is 15 residues.

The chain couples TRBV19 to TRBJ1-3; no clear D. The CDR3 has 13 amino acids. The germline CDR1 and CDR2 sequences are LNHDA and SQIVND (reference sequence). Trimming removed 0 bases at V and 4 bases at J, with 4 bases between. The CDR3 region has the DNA TGTGCCAGTAGTATAGATCGGGGAAACACCATATATTTT. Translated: CASSIDRGNTIYF. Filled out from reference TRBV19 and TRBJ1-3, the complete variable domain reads DGGITQSPKYLFRKEGQNVTLSCEQNLNHDAMYWYRQDPGQGLRLIYYSQIVNDFQKGDIAEGYSVSREKKESFPLTVTSAQKNPTAFYLCASSIDRGNTIYFGEGSWLTVV.

The CDR3 DNA sequence: TGTGCCAGCAGTTCGATTTTAGTAGGGAGCTATGGCTACACCTTC. This translates into CASSSILVGSYGYTF. This chain joins TRBV5-4 and TRBJ1-2, with no clear D. Deletions cut 5 bases from V and 4 bases from J, with 18 bases between. The CDR3 covers 15 residues. Germline CDR1 is SGHNT and CDR2 is YYREEE (reference sequence).

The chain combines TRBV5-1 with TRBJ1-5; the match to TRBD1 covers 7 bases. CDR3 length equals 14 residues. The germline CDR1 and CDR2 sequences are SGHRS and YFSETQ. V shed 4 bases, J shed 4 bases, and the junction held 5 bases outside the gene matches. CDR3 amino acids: CASSAGTANQPQHF. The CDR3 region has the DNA TGCGCCAGCAGCGCCGGGACAGCGAATCAGCCCCAGCATTTT.

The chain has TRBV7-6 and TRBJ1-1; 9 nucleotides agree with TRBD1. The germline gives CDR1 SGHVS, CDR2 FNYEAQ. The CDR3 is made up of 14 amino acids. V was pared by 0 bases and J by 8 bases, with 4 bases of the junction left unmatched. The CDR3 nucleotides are TGTGCCAGCAGCTTAGCCCCGGGACAGGGAGAAGCTTTCTTT. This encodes CASSLAPGQGEAFF.

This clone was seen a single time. CDR3 nucleotide sequence: TGCGCCACCTCCAGGGGTTCCTACAATGAGCAGTTCTTC. It specifies CATSRGSYNEQFF. This rearrangement joins TRBV4-1 to TRBJ2-1; D might be TRBD1 (6 bases). The length of the CDR3 is 13 residues. Trimming shortened V by 10 bases and J by 1 base, and 11 bases separated the two germline ends. The germline CDR1 and CDR2 sequences are MGHRA and YSYEKL.

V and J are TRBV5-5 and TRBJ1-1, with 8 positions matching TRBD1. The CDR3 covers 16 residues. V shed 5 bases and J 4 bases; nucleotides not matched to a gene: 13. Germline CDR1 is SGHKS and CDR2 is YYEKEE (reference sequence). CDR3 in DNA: TGTGCCAGCAGTTTCATGACAGGGGCTAAGGGCACTGAAGCTTTCTTT. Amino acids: CASSFMTGAKGTEAFF.

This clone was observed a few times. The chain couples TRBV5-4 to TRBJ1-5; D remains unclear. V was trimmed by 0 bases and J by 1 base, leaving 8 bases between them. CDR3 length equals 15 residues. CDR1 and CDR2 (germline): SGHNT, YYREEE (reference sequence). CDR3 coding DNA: TGTGCCAGCAGCTTGGACGGGAGGAGCAATCAGCCCCAGCATTTT. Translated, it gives CASSLDGRSNQPQHF.

The DNA for the CDR3 is TGTGCCAGCAGTGGCCGACCGGGACAGGGAAGGGCTGAAGCTTTCTTT. The encoded protein is CASSGRPGQGRAEAFF. The V and J genes are TRBV25-1 and TRBJ1-1; 9 bases are shared with TRBD1. This CDR3 has 16 amino acids. In germline, CDR1 is MGHDK, CDR2 SYGVNS. V was clipped by 4 bases and J by 6 bases; unmatched bases: 12.

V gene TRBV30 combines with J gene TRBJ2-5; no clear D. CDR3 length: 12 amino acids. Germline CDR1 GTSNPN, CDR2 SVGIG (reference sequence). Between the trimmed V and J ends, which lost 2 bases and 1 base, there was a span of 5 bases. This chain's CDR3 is CAWSPGQETQYF. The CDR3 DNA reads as TGTGCCTGGAGTCCGGGCCAAGAGACCCAGTACTTC.

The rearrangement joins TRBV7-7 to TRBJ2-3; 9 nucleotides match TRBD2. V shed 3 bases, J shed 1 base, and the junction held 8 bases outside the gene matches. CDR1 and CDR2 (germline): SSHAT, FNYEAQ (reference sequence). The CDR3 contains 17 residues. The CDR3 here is CASSLGAGGQGTDTQYF. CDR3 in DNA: TGTGCCAGCAGCTTGGGGGCGGGGGGGCAGGGCACAGATACGCAGTATTTT.

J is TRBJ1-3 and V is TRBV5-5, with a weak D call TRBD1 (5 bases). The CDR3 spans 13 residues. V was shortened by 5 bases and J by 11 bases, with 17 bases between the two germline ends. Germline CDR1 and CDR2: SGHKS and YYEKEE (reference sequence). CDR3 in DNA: TGTGCCAGCAGACGCGGGGCGGAATCTGCCATATATTTT. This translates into CASRRGAESAIYF.

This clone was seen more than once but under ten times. This CDR3 is CASSDGGQSYEQYF. In DNA, the CDR3 is TGTGCCAGCAGCGATGGGGGACAGAGCTACGAGCAGTACTTC. The J gene is TRBJ2-7, the V gene TRBV9, with 7 bases lining up with TRBD1. V shed 3 bases and J 3 bases; nucleotides not matched to a gene: 6. The CDR3 length is 14 residues. Germline values: CDR1 SGDLS, CDR2 YYNGEE.

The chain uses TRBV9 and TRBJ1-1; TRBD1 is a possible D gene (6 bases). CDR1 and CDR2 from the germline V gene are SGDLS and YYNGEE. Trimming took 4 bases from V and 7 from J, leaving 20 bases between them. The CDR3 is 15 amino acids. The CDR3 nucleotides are TGTGCCAGCAGCCCCCAGTTTGGGACAACTGATGAAGCTTTCTTT. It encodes CASSPQFGTTDEAFF.

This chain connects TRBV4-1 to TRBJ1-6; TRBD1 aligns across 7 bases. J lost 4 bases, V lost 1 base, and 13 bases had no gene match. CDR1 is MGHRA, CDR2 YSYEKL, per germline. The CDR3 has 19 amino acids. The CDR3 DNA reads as TGCGCCAGCAGCCAAGCATCTACTAGAGGGGGCTCGTATAATTCACCCCTCCACTTT. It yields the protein CASSQASTRGGSYNSPLHF.